The 10 T cell receptor beta chains in this list originate from one sample, sequenced in a study of early T cells in non-severe SARS-CoV-2 infection. TCRdb itself ran the 5' RACE reads through MiXCR, one entry per CDR3 protein. In the table there are about 31,000 distinct CDR3 sequences, approximately 5% of which are singletons. The sequencing input was whole blood. These receptors were obtained from an adult who was a healthcare worker with PCR-confirmed SARS-CoV-2 infection or an uninfected control (not recorded which).

J is TRBJ1-1 and V is TRBV6-2 or TRBV6-3; D is possibly TRBD1 (5 bases). The CDR3 covers 17 residues. Germline V gene sequence: CDR1 MNHEY, CDR2 SVGEGT. The V end lost 7 bases, the J end lost 1 base, and 22 bases lay between the germline ends. In DNA form, the CDR3 reads TGTGCCAGCACCCGGAGGGGAAATGGTGGTCGGAACACTGAAGCTTTCTTT. Protein product: CASTRRGNGGRNTEAFF.

The chain joins TRBV6-5 to TRBJ2-1; 15 bases are a match to TRBD2. Germline V gene sequence: CDR1 MNHEY, CDR2 SVGAGI. The CDR3 is 16 residues long. Trimming cost V 6 bases and J 9 bases; bases outside gene matches: 9. In DNA form, the CDR3 reads TGTGCCAGCAGAAGCGGACTAGCGGGAGGGCCTACTGAGCAGTTCTTC. It yields the protein CASRSGLAGGPTEQFF.

This clonotype showed up many times. The CDR3 region has the DNA TGTGCCAGCAGCCTAAAGGTCGAGAGCACAGATACGCAGTATTTT. Amino acid sequence: CASSLKVESTDTQYF. This sequence joins TRBV7-9 and TRBJ2-3; no clear D gene. The CDR3 runs to 15 residues. Germline V lookup: CDR1 SEHNR, CDR2 FQNEAQ (reference sequence). V was trimmed by 5 bases and J by 0 bases, leaving 12 bases between them.

The V and J genes are TRBV20-1 and TRBJ1-1, with unresolved D. Trimming took off 3 bases at V and 3 bases at J, with 5 bases between the two ends. CDR1 is DFQATT, CDR2 SNEGSKA, per germline (reference sequence). The CDR3 extends over 11 amino acids. CDR3 in DNA: TGCAGTGCTAGTGGGGACACTGAAGCTTTCTTT. Translation: CSASGDTEAFF.

This clonotype came up a few times. This chain joins TRBV9 and TRBJ2-4; D is unresolved. Germline V gene sequence: CDR1 SGDLS, CDR2 YYNGEE. CDR3 length: 14 residues. V lost 1 base to trimming and J lost 0 bases, with 5 bases between them. CDR3 loop: CASSVRRAKNIQYF. The CDR3 coding sequence is TGTGCCAGCAGCGTACGGAGAGCCAAAAACATTCAGTACTTC. Full variable domain (outside the CDR3, taken from reference TRBV9 and TRBJ2-4): DSGVTQTPKHLITATGQRVTLRCSPRSGDLSVYWYQQSLDQGLQFLIQYYNGEERAKGNILERFSAQQFPDLHSELNLSSLELGDSALYFCASSVRRAKNIQYFGAGTRLSVL.

This clonotype was recorded at least ten times. The V gene is TRBV7-2, the J gene TRBJ2-7; D unresolved. In germline, CDR1 is SGHTA, CDR2 FQGNSA. V was clipped by 2 bases and J by 5 bases, with 13 bases between them. The CDR3 runs 14 residues. For the CDR3, the DNA is TGTGCCAGCAGCTTACTACTCCGCCCCGACGAGCAGTACTTC. Translated, it gives CASSLLLRPDEQYF.

This clonotype was detected many times. The V gene is TRBV20-1, the J gene TRBJ2-1; TRBD2 is a possible D gene (7 bases). CDR3 size: 15 residues. Between the trimmed V and J ends, which lost 6 bases and 2 bases, there was a span of 17 bases. Germline V gene sequence: CDR1 DFQATT, CDR2 SNEGSKA (reference sequence). CDR3 in amino acids: CSALIGGRAYNEQFF. The CDR3 nucleotides are TGCAGTGCCCTAATAGGGGGGAGGGCCTACAATGAGCAGTTCTTC.

Within the sample, this clonotype is medium-sized. The genes are TRBV30 and TRBJ1-1, with a weak D call TRBD1 (5 bases). There are 14 residues in the CDR3. V dropped 7 bases and J dropped 5 bases, with 20 bases sitting between them. Per germline, CDR1 GTSNPN and CDR2 SVGIG (reference sequence). CDR3 protein: CASSRPTRQTEAFF. CDR3 coding DNA: TGTGCCTCATCACGACCCACTAGACAGACTGAAGCTTTCTTT.

The table lists this clonotype with a few counts. V is TRBV2 and J is TRBJ2-2, with TRBD1 matching 8 bases. Germline V CDR1 and CDR2: SNHLY, FYNNEI. The CDR3 spans 15 residues. J lost 5 bases, V lost 5 bases, and 7 bases had no gene match. This CDR3 reads CASSPSTGGTGELFF. In nucleotides, the CDR3 is TGTGCCAGCAGTCCGTCCACAGGGGGGACCGGGGAGCTGTTTTTT.

This chain connects TRBV6-2 or TRBV6-3 to TRBJ1-5; a weak D match, TRBD1 (6 bases). V was pared by 2 bases and J by 3 bases, with 14 bases between. The CDR3 consists of 16 residues. Per germline, CDR1 MNHEY and CDR2 SVGEGT. CDR3 coding DNA: TGTGCCAGCAGTTACACCTCCGGGGGCTTCAATCAGCCCCAGCATTTT. Its protein is CASSYTSGGFNQPQHF.